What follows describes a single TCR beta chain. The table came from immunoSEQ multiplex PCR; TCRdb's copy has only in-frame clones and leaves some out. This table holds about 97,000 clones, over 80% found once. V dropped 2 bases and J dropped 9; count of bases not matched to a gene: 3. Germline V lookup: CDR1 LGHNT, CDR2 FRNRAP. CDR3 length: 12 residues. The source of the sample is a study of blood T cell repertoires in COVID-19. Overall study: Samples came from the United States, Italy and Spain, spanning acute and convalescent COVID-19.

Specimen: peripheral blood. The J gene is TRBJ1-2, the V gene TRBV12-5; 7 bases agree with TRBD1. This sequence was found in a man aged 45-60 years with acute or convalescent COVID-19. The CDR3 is CASGLPGQSYTF. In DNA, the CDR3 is TGTGCTAGTGGTTTGCCGGGACAGAGCTACACCTTC.